This T cell receptor beta chain derives from a study of CD8+CD57+ T cells in acquired aplastic anemia. Study-level information: Isolated CD4+ and CD8+ cells, once sorted, yielded DNA averaging around 3.3 ug.

Concerning this clonotype: Its antigen is currently unknown.

Investigators profiled TCR beta VDJ and CDR3 from genomic DNA template. TCRdb passed the reads through MiXCR, listing each CDR3 protein once. The sample lists about 98,000 distinct CDR3 sequences, about 63% occurring once. The sequenced patients had an expansion of CD8+CD57+ cells seen by flow cytometry. Severe acquired aplastic anemia was present in every patient. Study conclusions and caveats: Fewer than 35 CD8+ CDR3 sequences occurred in both the patients and the controls. Controls did not differ significantly from patients in CD8+ Simpson's diversity.

The TCR sequence derives from a human donor with aplastic anemia. Source material: sorted CD4+, CD8+, or CD8+CD57+ T cells (not recorded which) from PBMCs.

CDR3 residues: CASGGAVLEQYF. In DNA, the CDR3 is TGTGCCAGCGGGGGGGCTGTGTTGGAGCAGTACTTC. The chain combines TRBV7-9 with TRBJ2-7; TRBD2 is a possible D gene (7 bases). The CDR3 covers 12 residues. V was shortened by 8 bases and J by 7 bases, with 15 bases between the two germline ends. Germline V lookup: CDR1 SEHNR, CDR2 FQNEAQ (reference sequence).